These 31 T cell receptor beta chains share one sample of origin, sequenced in a study of cytomegalovirus exposure and HLA in healthy donors (dated by TCRdb to between 2016 and 2019). Receptors were amplified or captured by the immunoSEQ multiplex PCR assay. For the multiplex PCR, a mixture combining 60 forward primers for TCR Vbeta segments and 13 reverse primers for TCR Jbeta segments was used. The clones in this table, taken by TCRdb from immuneACCESS, are in-frame only. Not every clone is retained; where verified, under half of the shortfall comes from an unresolved V gene, and the cause of the rest is unknown. Here the sample has about 190,000 clones; around 77% occur a single time. Around 1.6% of the sample is in the top ten clones. The sequencing input was PBMCs. The receptors shown here come from a young woman in good health and CMV-seronegative.

This clone has only one observation. The chain recombines TRBV10-3 with TRBJ1-2; no firm D call. There are 15 residues in the CDR3. Trimming cost V 4 bases and J 3 bases, with 15 bases left between them. CDR1 and CDR2 (germline): ENHRY, SYGVKD. The CDR3 coding sequence is TGTGCCATCAGTGGTGTTGACAAGCCTTACTATGGCTACACCTTC. Translation gives CAISGVDKPYYGYTF.

The chain couples TRBV30 to TRBJ2-1; the D gene is possibly TRBD2 (6 bases). Between the trimmed V and J ends, which lost 4 bases and 7 bases, there was a span of 23 bases. The length of the CDR3 is 16 residues. Germline V gene sequence: CDR1 GTSNPN, CDR2 SVGIG (reference sequence). Here the CDR3 DNA reads TGTGCCTGGAATTTTCCAGTTGGCGGGACGCAGAATGAGCAGTTCTTC. It encodes CAWNFPVGGTQNEQFF.

The chain couples TRBV10-1 to TRBJ2-2, with D possibly TRBD1 on 5 matching bases. V lost 7 bases to trimming and J lost 7 bases, with 13 bases between them. CDR1 and CDR2 from the germline V gene are WNHNN and SYGVQD (reference sequence). The CDR3 covers 13 residues. CDR3 protein: CASKSSRGGELFF. DNA of the CDR3: TGCGCCAGCAAATCATCTAGGGGCGGGGAGCTGTTTTTT.

This rearrangement joins TRBV7-7 to TRBJ2-5, with TRBD2 matching 9 bases. CDR1 SSHAT and CDR2 FNYEAQ come from the germline V gene (reference sequence). The CDR3 extends over 14 amino acids. The V gene end was trimmed by 6 bases and the J gene end by 4 bases; junction bases not matched to a gene: 6. Here the CDR3 reads CASSSAGGIETQYF. Written as DNA, the CDR3 is TGTGCCAGCAGTTCAGCGGGGGGCATAGAGACCCAGTACTTC.

The V gene is TRBV5-6, the J gene TRBJ1-2; D is perhaps TRBD1 (6 bases). Trimming shortened V by 2 bases and J by 4 bases, and 12 bases separated the two germline ends. Germline values: CDR1 SGHDT, CDR2 YYEEEE. CDR3 size: 14 residues. The CDR3 region has the DNA TGTGCCAGCAGCTTCAGGGGATCATTCTATGGCTACACCTTC. Amino acid sequence: CASSFRGSFYGYTF.

The chain employs TRBV30 and TRBJ2-2; D unresolved. This CDR3 has 14 amino acids. V lost 0 bases to trimming and J lost 5 bases, with 10 bases between them. Germline V CDR1 and CDR2: GTSNPN, SVGIG (reference sequence). The CDR3 DNA is TGTGCCTGGAGTGTTGGCATCCTGACCGGGGAGCTGTTTTTT. Its protein product is CAWSVGILTGELFF.

This clone was seen once. The chain uses TRBV5-1 and TRBJ2-5; D remains unclear. Germline CDR1 SGHRS, CDR2 YFSETQ. Between the trimmed V and J ends, which lost 4 bases and 6 bases, there was a span of 16 bases. The CDR3 sequence is 14 residues long. This CDR3 reads CASSRLLEEKTQYF. The CDR3 nucleotides read TGCGCCAGCAGCCGACTCTTGGAAGAAAAGACCCAGTACTTC.

The V gene is TRBV28, the J gene TRBJ2-5; D might be TRBD1 (5 bases). From germline, CDR1 is MDHEN and CDR2 SYDVKM. The CDR3 extends over 15 amino acids. Trimming cost V 2 bases and J 1 base, with 11 bases left between them. CDR3 coding DNA: TGTGCCAGCAGTTTAACCAGGGTGGGCCAAGAGACCCAGTACTTC. This codes for CASSLTRVGQETQYF.

The V call is TRBV27, the J call TRBJ1-2, with unresolved D. Looked up from germline, CDR1 is MNHEY and CDR2 is SMNVEV (reference sequence). The CDR3 covers 15 residues. Trimming took 3 bases from V and 4 from J, leaving 15 bases between them. The CDR3 DNA is TGTGCCAGCAGTTTTTCCGGGGTAGGAGGCTATGGCTACACCTTC. Its protein product is CASSFSGVGGYGYTF.

This sequence joins TRBV4-1 and TRBJ2-1; no reliable D call. The CDR3 extends over 15 amino acids. Germline CDR1 and CDR2: MGHRA and YSYEKL. Trimming shortened V by 6 bases and J by 12 bases, and 24 bases separated the two germline ends. The chain's CDR3 is CASRQNSLSRPGQFF. CDR3 coding DNA: TGCGCCAGCAGACAAAACTCCCTTAGCCGCCCGGGGCAGTTCTTC.

This chain joins TRBV6-5 and TRBJ1-2; D may be TRBD1 (5 bases). The CDR3 has 14 residues. The V end lost 7 bases, the J end lost 4 bases, and 16 bases lay between the germline ends. Germline V gives CDR1 MNHEY, CDR2 SVGAGI. Written as DNA, the CDR3 is TGTGCCAGCAACGACGGGGGTAGGGTCTATGGCTACACCTTC. Translating it yields CASNDGGRVYGYTF.

The V and J genes are TRBV28 and TRBJ2-7; D might be TRBD1 (6 bases). The CDR3 consists of 13 residues. V was clipped by 3 bases and J by 5 bases, with 11 bases between them. CDR1 and CDR2 from the germline V gene are MDHEN and SYDVKM. The CDR3 DNA reads as TGTGCCAGCAGTTTCAACAGGGCCCACGAGCAGTACTTC. This gives the protein CASSFNRAHEQYF. The variable domain in full, with the rest retrieved from reference TRBV28 and TRBJ2-7, is DVKVTQSSRYLVKRTGEKVFLECVQDMDHENMFWYRQDPGLGLRLIYFSYDVKMKEKGDIPEGYSVSREKKERFSLILESASTNQTSMYLCASSFNRAHEQYFGPGTRLTVT.

About this clone itself: At one end, the junction sequence differs from germline, possibly due to a read error. The gene calls are TRBV4-2 and TRBJ2-1, with no clear D. The CDR3 covers 14 residues. The germline V gene encodes CDR1 LGHNA and CDR2 YNFKEQ. The CDR3 DNA follows: TGTGCCAGCAGCCCGAGACTCAACTACGATGAGCAGTTCTTC. Translated, it gives CASSPRLNYDEQFF.

The gene calls are TRBV6-1 and TRBJ2-3, with D possibly matching TRBD1 (5 bases). Germline loops: CDR1 MNHNS, CDR2 SASEGT. The CDR3 runs 15 residues. The V and J ends lost 7 bases and 0 bases respectively, with 14 bases between them. The CDR3 coding sequence is TGTGCCAGCATAGCTCGACAGACTAGCACAGATACGCAGTATTTT. Translated, it gives CASIARQTSTDTQYF.

The V gene is TRBV9, the J gene TRBJ2-2, with 14 bases lining up with TRBD2. There are 18 residues in the CDR3. Germline values: CDR1 SGDLS, CDR2 YYNGEE. The junction had 9 bases not matched to a gene; V was cut back by 4 bases and J by 4 bases. The CDR3 coding sequence is TGTGCCAGCAGCCCCCGACTAGCGGGGGGGCCAGGCACCGGGGAGCTGTTTTTT. Encoded protein: CASSPRLAGGPGTGELFF. Complete variable domain (other parts from reference TRBV9 and TRBJ2-2): DSGVTQTPKHLITATGQRVTLRCSPRSGDLSVYWYQQSLDQGLQFLIQYYNGEERAKGNILERFSAQQFPDLHSELNLSSLELGDSALYFCASSPRLAGGPGTGELFFGEGSRLTVL.

This rearrangement joins TRBV18 to TRBJ1-1; 9 nucleotides line up with TRBD1. With 6 bases clipped from V and 1 base from J, the junction kept 6 bases outside the gene matches. Germline V gene data show CDR1 as KGHSH and CDR2 as LQKENI. The CDR3 extends over 15 amino acids. The CDR3 protein is CASSLGQGANTEAFF. As DNA, the CDR3 is TGTGCCAGCTCCTTGGGACAGGGAGCGAACACTGAAGCTTTCTTT.

This clone was seen only a few times. The chain carries TRBV6-1 and TRBJ1-1; D is uncertain. Germline CDR1 and CDR2: MNHNS and SASEGT. This CDR3 contains 15 residues. The ends were cut back, 1 base at V and 1 base at J, with 10 bases in the middle. In DNA, the CDR3 is TGTGCCAGCAGTGAAGATTGGGCAGGGAACACTGAAGCTTTCTTT. Protein product: CASSEDWAGNTEAFF.

This clone was counted only a few times. The genes are TRBV6-4 and TRBJ2-7; D possibly corresponds to TRBD1 (5 bases). The CDR3 has 11 amino acids. The V end was cut by 6 bases, the J end by 3 bases, with 6 bases between. CDR1 and CDR2 from the germline V gene are MRHNA and SNTAGT. The CDR3 nucleotides read TGTGCCAGCAGCGGACACTACGAGCAGTACTTC. It encodes CASSGHYEQYF.

The chain recombines TRBV5-1 with TRBJ1-2; D is perhaps TRBD1 (5 bases). The germline V gene has CDR1 SGHRS and CDR2 YFSETQ. CDR3 length equals 14 residues. The V end lost 5 bases, the J end lost 4 bases, and 15 bases lay between the germline ends. DNA for the CDR3: TGCGCCAGCAGAAACTCCGGGGGTATCTATGGCTACACCTTC. It encodes CASRNSGGIYGYTF.

The chain has TRBV15 and TRBJ2-7, with D maybe TRBD1 (6 bases). The CDR3 is 14 amino acids. V gave up 1 base and J gave up 0 bases, with 7 bases separating them. Germline V gene data show CDR1 as LNHNV and CDR2 as YYDKDF (reference sequence). CDR3 DNA sequence: TGTGCCACCAGCAGAGTGGACAGCTCCTACGAGCAGTACTTC. Protein product: CATSRVDSSYEQYF. The full variable domain, completed using reference TRBV15 and TRBJ2-7, is DAMVIQNPRYQVTQFGKPVTLSCSQTLNHNVMYWYQQKSSQAPKLLFHYYDKDFNNEADTPDNFQSRRPNTSFCFLDIRSPGLGDTAMYLCATSRVDSSYEQYFGPGTRLTVT.

This clone was found a few times. The V call is TRBV27, the J call TRBJ2-7; no clear D. There are 15 residues in the CDR3. Germline V gene sequence: CDR1 MNHEY, CDR2 SMNVEV (reference sequence). V lost 5 bases, J lost 3 bases, and 17 bases lay in between. CDR3 sequence: CASSPRLGLGYEQYF. DNA of the CDR3: TGTGCCAGCAGTCCCCGACTCGGCCTGGGCTACGAGCAGTACTTC.

This chain links TRBV28 with TRBJ1-4; 7 bases match TRBD1. Germline CDR1 is MDHEN and CDR2 is SYDVKM. V was pared by 8 bases and J by 6 bases, with 6 bases of the junction left unmatched. The CDR3 runs to 13 residues. The CDR3 region is CASLSGTDEKLFF. CDR3 DNA: TGTGCCAGCCTCTCCGGGACAGATGAAAAACTGTTTTTT.

V is TRBV6-6 and J is TRBJ1-5; no clear D. The CDR3 is 15 amino acids. The germline V gene has CDR1 MNHNY and CDR2 SVGAGI (reference sequence). Trimming stripped 7 bases from V and 6 bases from J, with 19 bases between. CDR3 in DNA: TGTGCCAGCAATATTCGAGCCTCGGGAGGTCAGCCCCAGCATTTT. Protein sequence: CASNIRASGGQPQHF.

The chain joins TRBV2 to TRBJ2-7; the match to TRBD1 covers 8 bases. CDR1 SNHLY and CDR2 FYNNEI come from the germline V gene. The V gene end was trimmed by 4 bases and the J gene end by 4 bases; junction bases not matched to a gene: 6. The CDR3 is made up of 14 amino acids. CDR3 coding DNA: TGTGCCAGCAGTGCTGGCAGGGGGCTTTACGAGCAGTACTTC. Amino acid sequence: CASSAGRGLYEQYF. The whole variable domain, filled in from reference TRBV2 and TRBJ2-7, reads EPEVTQTPSHQVTQMGQEVILRCVPISNHLYFYWYRQILGQKVEFLVSFYNNEISEKSEIFDDQFSVERPDGSNFTLKIRSTKLEDSAMYFCASSAGRGLYEQYFGPGTRLTVT.

This chain connects TRBV29-1 to TRBJ2-7; tentatively, D is TRBD1 (5 bases). Germline values: CDR1 SQVTM, CDR2 ANQGSEA. The CDR3 consists of 15 residues. V lost 8 bases and J lost 3, with 23 bases in between. CDR3 sequence reads: CSPSNPRQGIYEQYF. DNA for the CDR3: TGCAGCCCCTCAAACCCTCGCCAGGGAATCTACGAGCAGTACTTC.

This chain joins TRBV6-5 and TRBJ1-1; D is possibly TRBD1 (6 bases). In germline, CDR1 is MNHEY, CDR2 SVGAGI. CDR3 size: 13 residues. The V end was cut by 2 bases, the J end by 6 bases, with 10 bases between. CDR3 in amino acids: CASSYTGKAEAFF. The CDR3 nucleotides are TGTGCCAGCAGTTACACAGGGAAGGCTGAAGCTTTCTTT.

This chain links TRBV2 with TRBJ1-1; 7 positions match TRBD1. The V and J ends lost 7 bases and 5 bases, in that order; junction bases with no gene match: 10. Germline CDR1 reads SNHLY; CDR2 reads FYNNEI. There are 14 residues in the CDR3. The CDR3 reads CASNPGQRVTEAFF. The DNA of the CDR3 is TGTGCCAGCAACCCGGGACAGAGGGTTACTGAAGCTTTCTTT.

The gene calls are TRBV5-1 and TRBJ1-3; D is ambiguous. Germline loops: CDR1 SGHRS, CDR2 YFSETQ. V shed 7 bases and J shed 0 bases, with 14 bases lying between them. The CDR3 is 15 amino acids. CDR3 loop: CASGAGAPSGNTIYF. The DNA for the CDR3 is TGCGCCAGCGGTGCGGGCGCTCCCTCTGGAAACACCATATATTTT.

The gene calls are TRBV7-6 and TRBJ2-1, with 9 bases matching TRBD2. Per the germline V gene, CDR1 is SGHVS and CDR2 is FNYEAQ. Trimming took 5 bases from V and 7 from J; bases not matched to a gene: 12. CDR3 length: 16 residues. CDR3 in amino acids: CASSQLLSGSLNEQFF. The CDR3 coding sequence is TGTGCCAGCAGCCAACTGCTTAGCGGGAGTCTGAATGAGCAGTTCTTC.

This clone has a single count. The chain recombines TRBV28 with TRBJ1-6; D may be TRBD1 (5 bases). The ends were cut back, 3 bases at V and 5 bases at J, with 11 bases in the middle. The V gene's germline CDR1 is MDHEN and CDR2 SYDVKM. CDR3 length: 15 residues. The CDR3 is CASSLGGRNNSPLHF. DNA of the CDR3: TGTGCCAGCAGTTTGGGGGGAAGGAATAATTCACCCCTCCACTTT.

This rearrangement joins TRBV6-1 to TRBJ1-5; TRBD1 might be the D (6 bases). CDR3 size: 14 residues. In germline, CDR1 is MNHNS, CDR2 SASEGT. Trimming removed 8 bases at V and 1 base at J, with 12 bases between. CDR3: CASVLGGSNQPQHF. The CDR3 DNA reads as TGTGCCAGCGTCTTAGGGGGAAGCAATCAGCCCCAGCATTTT.